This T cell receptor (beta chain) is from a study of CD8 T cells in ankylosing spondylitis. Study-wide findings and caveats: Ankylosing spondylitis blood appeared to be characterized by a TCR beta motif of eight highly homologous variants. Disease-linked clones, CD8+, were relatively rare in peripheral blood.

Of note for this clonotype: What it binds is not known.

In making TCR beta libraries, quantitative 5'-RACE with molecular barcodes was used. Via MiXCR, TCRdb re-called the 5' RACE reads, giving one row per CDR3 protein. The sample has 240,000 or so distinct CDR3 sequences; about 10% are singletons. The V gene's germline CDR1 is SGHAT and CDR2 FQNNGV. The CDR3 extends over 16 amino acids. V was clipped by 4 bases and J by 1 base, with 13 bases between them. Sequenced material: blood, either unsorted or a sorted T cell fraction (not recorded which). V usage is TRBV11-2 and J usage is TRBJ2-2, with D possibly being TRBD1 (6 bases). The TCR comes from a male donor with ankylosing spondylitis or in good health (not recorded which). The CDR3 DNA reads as TGTGCCAGCAGCTCCCCGGGACAACAGAACACCGGGGAGCTGTTTTTT. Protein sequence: CASSSPGQQNTGELFF.